This TCR beta chain came from a study of post-analysis software for immune sequencing data. Turning to the study itself: The courses of disease that were included comprised relapsing-remitting, secondary progressive and progressive-relapsing multiple sclerosis. Study-level findings and limits: Patients had higher frequencies than controls of roughly five TRBV segments, including TRBV5-6, TRBV5-1 and TRBV20-1. For normalized Chao1 diversity, multiple sclerosis patients scored significantly lower than controls did.

This clonotype was seen just once. The antigen remains unidentified. V was clipped by 3 bases and J by 0 bases; unmatched bases: 9. The CDR3 loop spans 18 amino acids. Per germline, CDR1 DFQATT and CDR2 SNEGSKA (reference sequence). The library was made from cDNA and included unique molecular identifiers. The source material, about 0.9 to 10 million T cells, gave rise to approximately 520,000 cDNA molecules. TCRdb processed the PCR reads anew with MiXCR; each CDR3 protein has one entry. There are 750,000 to 950,000 distinct CDR3 sequences in the sample; around 45% occur only once, and 4% to 5% lies in the top ten.

This clonotype originated in a girl aged 5 to 17 with multiple sclerosis. Sequenced material: blood. The V call is TRBV20-1, the J call TRBJ2-3, with 13 bases fitting TRBD2. In DNA, the CDR3 is TGCAGTGCTAGCGGACTAGCGGGAGCGATTACTAGCACAGATACGCAGTATTTT. Protein product: CSASGLAGAITSTDTQYF.